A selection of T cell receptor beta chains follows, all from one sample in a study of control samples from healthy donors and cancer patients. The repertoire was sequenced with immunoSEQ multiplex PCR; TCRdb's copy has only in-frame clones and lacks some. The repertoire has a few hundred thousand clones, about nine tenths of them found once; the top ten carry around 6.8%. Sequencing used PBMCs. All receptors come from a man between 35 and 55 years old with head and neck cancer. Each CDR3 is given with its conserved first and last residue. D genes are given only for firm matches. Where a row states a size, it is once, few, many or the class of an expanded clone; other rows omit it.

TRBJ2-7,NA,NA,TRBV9,TGTGCCAGCACCTTCGGACAAAGAGCTAGCGACGAGCAGTACTTC,CASTFGQRASDEQYF
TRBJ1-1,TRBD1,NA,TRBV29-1,TGCAGCTTTCTGACAGGGACTCTCCGAGCTTTCTTT,CSFLTGTLRAFF
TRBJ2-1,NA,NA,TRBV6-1,TGTGCCAGCAGTGAGAACAGATACAATGAGCAGTTCTTC,CASSENRYNEQFF
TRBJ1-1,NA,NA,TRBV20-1,TGCAGGGGCTTGGGGGGGACTGAAGCTTTCTTT,CRGLGGTEAFF
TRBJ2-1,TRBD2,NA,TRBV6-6,TGTGCCAGCAGTTTCCCTAGCGGGAGAGAGAATGAGCAGTTCTTC,CASSFPSGRENEQFF
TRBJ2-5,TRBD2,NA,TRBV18,TGTGCCAGCTCACCACCTTTCGAGGGACTAGGGGATCTAGAGACCCAGTACTTC,CASSPPFEGLGDLETQYF
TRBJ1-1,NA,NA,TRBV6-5,TGTGCCAGCAGTTACTCGAAGAACACTGAAGCTTTCTTT,CASSYSKNTEAFF
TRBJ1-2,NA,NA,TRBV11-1,TGTGCCAGCAGCTTCGGCGGAGTGGGGGGCTACACCTTC,CASSFGGVGGYTF
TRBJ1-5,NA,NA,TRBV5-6,TGTGCCAGCAGCTTGGGGTCGGGAAATCAGCCCCAGCATTTT,CASSLGSGNQPQHF
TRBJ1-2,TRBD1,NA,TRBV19,TGTGCCAGCTACGTCAGGGGGAGTTACTATGGCTACACCTTC,CASYVRGSYYGYTF
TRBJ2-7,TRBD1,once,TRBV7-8,TGTGCCAGCAGCTCCGACCGACAGGGGCCGCCGATAAGCTCCTACGAGCAGTACTTC,CASSSDRQGPPISSYEQYF
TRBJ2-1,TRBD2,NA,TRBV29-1,TGCAGCGTTGGTTTAACAGCGGGAGTGGCAAACAATGAGCAGTTCTTC,CSVGLTAGVANNEQFF
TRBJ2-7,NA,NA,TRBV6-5,TGTGCCAGTACAGGTTTGTTCCACGAGCAGTACTTC,CASTGLFHEQYF
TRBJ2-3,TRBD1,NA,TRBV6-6,TGTGCCAGCAGTCATCGGACAGGGAGCACAGATACGCAGTATTTT,CASSHRTGSTDTQYF
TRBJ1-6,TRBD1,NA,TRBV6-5,TGTGCCAGCACCCTACAGGGGAATAATTCACCCCTCCACTTT,CASTLQGNNSPLHF
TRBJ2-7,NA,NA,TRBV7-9,TGTGCCAGCAGCTTAGGGACTAAAAGTACACACGAGCAGTACTTC,CASSLGTKSTHEQYF
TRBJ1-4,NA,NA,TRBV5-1,TGCGCCAGCAGCTTGGCCCCGGGCGTTTCAACTAATGAAAAACTGTTTTTT,CASSLAPGVSTNEKLFF
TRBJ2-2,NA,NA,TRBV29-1,TGCAGCGTTGAGGGGAAGTATGCCGGGGAGCTGTTTTTT,CSVEGKYAGELFF
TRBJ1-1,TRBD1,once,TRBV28,TGTGCCAGCAGCGAAACCGGGACAGGGAAACTAAACACTGAAGCTTTCTTT,CASSETGTGKLNTEAFF
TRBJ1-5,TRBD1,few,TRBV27,TGTGCCACCTCGACAGGGGGCGCAGATCAGCCCCAGCATTTT,CATSTGGADQPQHF
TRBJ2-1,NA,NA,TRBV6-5,TGTGCCAGCAGTTACTCAAGGGGGGGCGAGCAGTTCTTC,CASSYSRGGEQFF
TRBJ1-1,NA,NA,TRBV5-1,TGCGCCAGCAGCCTCTGGGGGGGATTCCAGAACACTGAAGCTTTCTTT,CASSLWGGFQNTEAFF
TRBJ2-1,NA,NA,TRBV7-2,TGTGCCAGCAGCTTATTTTGGGGGACCTACAATGAGCAGTTCTTC,CASSLFWGTYNEQFF
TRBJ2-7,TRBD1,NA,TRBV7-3,TGTGCCAGCAGCTCTTACGGTTCCGGGACAGATGAGCAGTACTTC,CASSSYGSGTDEQYF
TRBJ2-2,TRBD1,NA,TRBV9,TGTGCCAGCAGCGTAACGGGACAGATGAACACCGGGGAGCTGTTTTTT,CASSVTGQMNTGELFF
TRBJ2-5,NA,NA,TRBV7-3,TGTGCCAGCAGCCCCCTAATCGGTGAGACCCAGTACTTC,CASSPLIGETQYF
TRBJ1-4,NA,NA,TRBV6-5,TGTGCCAGCACCCCCGGCGTTAACCCAAATGAAAAACTGTTTTTT,CASTPGVNPNEKLFF
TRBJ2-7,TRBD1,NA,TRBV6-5,TGTGCCAGCAGTTATAAGCAGGGGGCGGGGGAGCAGTACTTC,CASSYKQGAGEQYF
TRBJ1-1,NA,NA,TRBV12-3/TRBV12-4,TGTGCCAGCAGCCACCGGGACCAACCCCGAGCTTTCTTT,CASSHRDQPRAFF
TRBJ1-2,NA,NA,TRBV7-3,TGTGCCAGCAGCCCGGACGGAGGACTAGGATATGGCTACACCTTC,CASSPDGGLGYGYTF
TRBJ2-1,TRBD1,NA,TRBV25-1,TGTGCCAGCAGTGAACCGTCACAGGGGATCTTCTACAATGAGCAGTTCTTC,CASSEPSQGIFYNEQFF
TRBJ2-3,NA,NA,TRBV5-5,TGTGCCAGCAGCTTGGTGCCGGGGGGCTCCACAGATACGCAGTATTTT,CASSLVPGGSTDTQYF
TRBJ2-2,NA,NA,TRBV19,TGTGCCAGTACCGGACCCCGGGTGGGAACCGGGGAGCTGTTTTTT,CASTGPRVGTGELFF
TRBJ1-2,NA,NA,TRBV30,TGTGCCTGGAGTGCCCCAGGGAAGTCCTCTAACTATGGCTACACCTTC,CAWSAPGKSSNYGYTF
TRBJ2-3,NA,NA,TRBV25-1,TGTGCCAGCCGTCGGACAGATACGCAGTATTTT,CASRRTDTQYF